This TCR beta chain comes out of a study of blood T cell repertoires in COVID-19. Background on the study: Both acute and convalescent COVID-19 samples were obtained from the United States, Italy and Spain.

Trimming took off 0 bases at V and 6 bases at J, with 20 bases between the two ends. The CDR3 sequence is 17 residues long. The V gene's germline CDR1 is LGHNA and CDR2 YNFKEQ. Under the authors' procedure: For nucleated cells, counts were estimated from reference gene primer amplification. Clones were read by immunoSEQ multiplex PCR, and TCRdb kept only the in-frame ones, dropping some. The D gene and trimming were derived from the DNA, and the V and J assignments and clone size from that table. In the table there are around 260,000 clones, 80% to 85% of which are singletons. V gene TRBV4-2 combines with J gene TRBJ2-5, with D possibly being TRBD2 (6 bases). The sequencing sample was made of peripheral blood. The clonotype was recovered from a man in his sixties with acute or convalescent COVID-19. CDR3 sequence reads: CASSQDHSPGVSKTQYF. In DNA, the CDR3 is TGTGCCAGCAGCCAAGATCACTCTCCGGGAGTGTCGAAGACCCAGTACTTC.